Below, one T cell receptor beta chain is given with its context. What antigen it recognizes has not been identified. Per-base quality was not reported, and no clone a single base away is much larger than it. The CDR3 measures 16 amino acids from cysteine to phenylalanine. Only the CDR3 portion is preserved as DNA: 48 bases, with reading frame beginning at the first base. In the germline V gene, CDR1 corresponds to SGDLS and CDR2 to YYNGEE. Compared with germline, V lacks 1 base and J lacks 9 bases; bases without a gene match: 12. The CDR3 regions of human TCRbeta chains were subjected to immunosequencing. Per the original workflow: TCRs in the repertoires were compared against a reference library of SARS-CoV-2-specific TCRs that had been generated with the MIRA antigen-specificity platform. Breadth was defined as the fraction of unique TCRs that were SARS-CoV-2-associated. Depth was defined as the fraction of total T cells that were SARS-CoV-2-associated. Each spike-specific TCR was assigned to its reactive spike region and to a CD4 or CD8 class using the MIRA data. Log10-transformed breadth and depth values were compared by one-way ANOVA with Sidak's multiple comparisons tests. TCRdb re-hosts the immuneACCESS table, in-frame sequences only. Its copies lack some clones; in the studies checked, an unresolved V gene accounts for under half of them, and the cause for the rest is not known. D and trimming were read from the DNA, whereas the V and J calls and clone size are those reported in that table. This sample lists around 140,000 clones; about 92% were detected once. The ten largest clones take up approximately 0.9% of the sample.

The sample belongs to a study of T cell responses to AZD1222 COVID-19 vaccine (dated by TCRdb to about 2021). A note on the overall study: TCR sequencing covered over 230 trial participants: about 210 given two doses of AZD1222 and around 26 given two doses of MenACWY control vaccine. Enrollment into the trials was organized by age into subgroups of 18-55, 56-69 and 70-plus years, and those subgroups contained approximately 160, 26 and 62 TCR-sequenced participants, respectively. General findings and caveats noted by the study authors: No day 14 peak-response samples were available, so repertoires were characterized only after the peak T cell response. A significant rise in spike-specific TCR breadth and depth was observed after two AZD1222 doses relative to day 0 and relative to MenACWY recipients. Participants were mostly white British and included more females than males, and it was suggested by the authors that clonal diversity may have been underestimated. The 56-69-year group was small, and its depth increase did not reach significance, likely because of low power. CD4 TCRs associated with the vaccine covered the entire spike protein, and the dominant responses were in regions 160-218 and 743-854. Epitopes outside the regions mutated in the B.1.351 and B.1.1.7 variants were reportedly recognized by nearly half of the unique spike-specific TCRs. Only six AZD1222 recipients were SARS-CoV-2 seropositive at baseline, limiting conclusions about previously exposed vaccinees.

This specimen's time point label, interpreted: baseline before first vaccination. Reading the label with the study, this specimen's treatment or condition is: meningococcal conjugate vaccine given as trial control. Samples from vaccinated people were obtained from the UK trials COV001 and COV002, which included a single-blind randomized controlled phase 2/3 trial of AZD1222 (ChAdOx1 nCoV-19) in healthy adults. For TCRbeta chain sequencing, PBMC samples from trial participants were taken at day 0 and at day 28 after the second dose. The sequenced sample was peripheral blood, obtained on day 0 of MenACWY control vaccination. This TCR came from an adult in good health. The receptor chain draws on TRBV9 and TRBJ2-1; the junction holds 8 bases that match TRBD1. The CDR3 region: CASSVRGDRNFGEQFF. The nucleotide sequence is TGTGCCAGCAGCGTACGTGGGGACAGGAATTTTGGTGAGCAGTTCTTC.